The clone carrying this TCR beta chain has a handful of counts. Antigen unknown. TCRbeta library construction was performed incorporating unique molecular identifiers. Each CDR3 protein is one row after TCRdb ran MiXCR on the PCR reads. Of roughly 100,000 distinct CDR3 sequences in the sample, roughly 7.6% were seen once. The record originates from a study of T-cell reconstitution after alpha-beta-depleted transplantation in children. Study conclusions and caveats: There were some patients whose high TCRbeta diversity at day 60 came from surviving recipient T cells and thymic progenitors.

The length of the CDR3 is 17 residues. Germline CDR1 reads SGHNT; CDR2 reads YENEEA. Trimming took 3 bases from V and 7 from J; bases not matched to a gene: 13. This sequence originates from a boy between 2 and 15 years old with acute lymphoblastic leukemia, due to receive a stem cell transplant. The sequencing used PBMCs, collected before TCRalphabeta/CD19-depleted stem cell transplant. The chain uses TRBV11-3 and TRBJ2-7; 12 positions agree with TRBD1. The CDR3 DNA follows: TGTGCCAGCAGCTTGGGAGGAGGGACAGGGGGCGCGGGGGAGCAGTACTTC. Its protein is CASSLGGGTGGAGEQYF.